Listed below are T cell receptor beta chains from one sample, sequenced in a study of blood T cell repertoires in COVID-19. Clones were read by immunoSEQ multiplex PCR, and TCRdb kept only the in-frame ones, dropping some. The sample contains roughly 250,000 clones, less than 85% of which appear only once. Sequenced: peripheral blood. The receptor set was obtained from a woman aged 80 or older with active or convalescent COVID-19. The CDR3 runs from the conserved cysteine through the conserved F or W. The order of the fields is clone size, V gene, J gene, D gene, CDR3 protein, CDR3 DNA. The D gene is left open where the match is weak. Size tells how often a clone was seen (once, few, many) or the class of an expanded clone, and some rows leave it out.

clone size: few; V gene: TRBV6-2/TRBV6-3; J gene: TRBJ2-7; D gene: TRBD2; CDR3 protein: CASSKPTSGREQYF; CDR3 DNA: TGTGCCAGCAGTAAGCCGACTAGCGGGCGGGAGCAGTACTTC
clone size: once; V gene: TRBV7-2; J gene: TRBJ2-1; D gene: .; CDR3 protein: CASSLLLGGWNEQFF; CDR3 DNA: TGTGCCAGCAGCTTACTCCTAGGAGGGTGGAATGAGCAGTTCTTC
clone size: .; V gene: TRBV5-4; J gene: TRBJ2-5; D gene: TRBD2; CDR3 protein: CASSLPSGGPGETQYF; CDR3 DNA: TGTGCCAGCAGCCTACCTAGCGGGGGGCCGGGAGAGACCCAGTACTTC
clone size: few; V gene: TRBV7-9; J gene: TRBJ1-4; D gene: .; CDR3 protein: CASSSSYSAGVEKLFF; CDR3 DNA: TGTGCCAGCAGCTCGTCGTACAGTGCTGGCGTTGAAAAACTGTTTTTT
clone size: .; V gene: TRBV6-6; J gene: TRBJ1-6; D gene: TRBD1; CDR3 protein: CASSTRTGASSPLHF; CDR3 DNA: TGTGCCAGCAGTACCCGGACAGGGGCGAGTTCACCCCTCCACTTT
clone size: .; V gene: TRBV2; J gene: TRBJ2-5; D gene: .; CDR3 protein: CASSDGQGGETQYF; CDR3 DNA: TGTGCCAGCAGTGATGGCCAGGGTGGAGAGACCCAGTACTTC
clone size: .; V gene: TRBV5-1; J gene: TRBJ1-1; D gene: .; CDR3 protein: CASRVQDNTEAFF; CDR3 DNA: TGCGCCAGCAGGGTACAGGACAACACTGAAGCTTTCTTT
clone size: once; V gene: TRBV27; J gene: TRBJ2-3; D gene: .; CDR3 protein: CASGRDTSTDTQYF; CDR3 DNA: TGTGCCAGCGGCCGGGATACAAGCACAGATACGCAGTATTTT
clone size: .; V gene: TRBV14; J gene: TRBJ1-2; D gene: TRBD1; CDR3 protein: CASSQETGFLGYGYTF; CDR3 DNA: TGTGCCAGCAGCCAAGAGACAGGGTTTTTGGGCTATGGCTACACCTTC
clone size: .; V gene: TRBV30; J gene: TRBJ1-6; D gene: .; CDR3 protein: CAWSVQYSPLHF; CDR3 DNA: TGTGCCTGGAGTGTACAGTACTCACCCCTCCACTTT
clone size: .; V gene: TRBV25-1; J gene: TRBJ1-4; D gene: TRBD1; CDR3 protein: CASSRGNEKLFF; CDR3 DNA: TGTGCCAGCAGCAGGGGGAATGAAAAACTGTTTTTT
clone size: large; V gene: TRBV3-1/TRBV3-2; J gene: TRBJ2-2; D gene: TRBD1; CDR3 protein: CASSPHGGQGTGELFF; CDR3 DNA: TGTGCCAGCAGCCCACACGGGGGACAGGGGACCGGGGAGCTGTTTTTT
clone size: .; V gene: TRBV5-1; J gene: TRBJ1-2; D gene: .; CDR3 protein: CASSTNRDGYTF; CDR3 DNA: TGCGCCAGCAGCACCAACAGGGACGGCTACACCTTC
clone size: few; V gene: TRBV7-7; J gene: TRBJ2-3; D gene: TRBD1; CDR3 protein: CASSLGQGNTDTQYF; CDR3 DNA: TGTGCTAGCAGCCTCGGACAGGGTAACACAGATACGCAGTATTTT
clone size: .; V gene: TRBV28; J gene: TRBJ1-5; D gene: .; CDR3 protein: CASSPGTLNQPQHF; CDR3 DNA: TGTGCCAGCAGTCCCGGGACACTGAATCAGCCCCAGCATTTT
clone size: few; V gene: TRBV7-2; J gene: TRBJ2-2; D gene: .; CDR3 protein: CASSPQIGGTGELFF; CDR3 DNA: TGTGCCAGCAGCCCGCAGATCGGGGGCACCGGGGAGCTGTTTTTT
clone size: .; V gene: TRBV7-9; J gene: TRBJ1-1; D gene: .; CDR3 protein: CASSHSVTEAFF; CDR3 DNA: TGTGCCAGCAGCCATTCGGTCACTGAAGCTTTCTTT
clone size: .; V gene: TRBV30; J gene: TRBJ1-1; D gene: .; CDR3 protein: CAWSQGRNTEAFF; CDR3 DNA: TGTGCCTGGAGTCAGGGCAGGAACACTGAAGCTTTCTTT
clone size: .; V gene: TRBV30; J gene: TRBJ1-4; D gene: TRBD1; CDR3 protein: CAAPRQGADEKLFF; CDR3 DNA: TGTGCCGCACCTCGACAGGGGGCGGATGAAAAACTGTTTTTT
clone size: .; V gene: TRBV3-1/TRBV3-2; J gene: TRBJ1-6; D gene: TRBD1; CDR3 protein: CASSHTGGNSPLHF; CDR3 DNA: TGTGCCAGCAGTCACACAGGGGGTAATTCACCCCTCCACTTT
clone size: .; V gene: TRBV19; J gene: TRBJ1-5; D gene: TRBD1; CDR3 protein: CASSTGAGGQPQHF; CDR3 DNA: TGTGCCAGTAGCACCGGGGCAGGGGGTCAGCCCCAGCATTTT
clone size: .; V gene: TRBV30; J gene: TRBJ2-1; D gene: TRBD2; CDR3 protein: CAWGTSGRVYEQFF; CDR3 DNA: TGTGCCTGGGGAACTAGCGGGAGGGTCTATGAGCAGTTCTTC
clone size: few; V gene: TRBV5-6; J gene: TRBJ2-1; D gene: .; CDR3 protein: CASSAGQSSYNEQFF; CDR3 DNA: TGTGCCAGCAGCGCGGGACAGAGCTCCTACAATGAGCAGTTCTTC
clone size: .; V gene: TRBV27; J gene: TRBJ2-1; D gene: TRBD1; CDR3 protein: CASRGRQGFMEFF; CDR3 DNA: TGTGCCAGCAGAGGGCGACAGGGGTTTATGGAGTTCTTC
clone size: .; V gene: TRBV11-2; J gene: TRBJ2-1; D gene: .; CDR3 protein: CASSLIWLSGSNEQFF; CDR3 DNA: TGTGCCAGCAGCTTAATCTGGCTAAGCGGTTCCAATGAGCAGTTCTTC
clone size: .; V gene: TRBV5-6; J gene: TRBJ1-5; D gene: TRBD1; CDR3 protein: CASSLYGTGGSQPQHF; CDR3 DNA: TGTGCCAGCAGCCTTTACGGGACAGGGGGCAGTCAGCCCCAGCATTTT
clone size: .; V gene: TRBV20-1; J gene: TRBJ1-2; D gene: TRBD1; CDR3 protein: CSASQDRGLGGYTF; CDR3 DNA: TGCAGTGCTAGTCAGGACAGGGGGCTCGGTGGCTACACCTTC
clone size: once; V gene: TRBV6-4; J gene: TRBJ1-4; D gene: TRBD1; CDR3 protein: CASREEPQGRVEKLFF; CDR3 DNA: TGTGCCAGCAGGGAGGAACCACAGGGGCGGGTTGAAAAACTGTTTTTT
clone size: many; V gene: TRBV24-1; J gene: TRBJ2-3; D gene: .; CDR3 protein: CATSTGGPQYF; CDR3 DNA: TGTGCCACCAGTACGGGGGGCCCGCAGTATTTT
clone size: .; V gene: TRBV27; J gene: TRBJ2-7; D gene: .; CDR3 protein: CASRPGGQRAYEQYF; CDR3 DNA: TGTGCCAGCAGGCCCGGGGGGCAGCGAGCCTACGAGCAGTACTTC
clone size: .; V gene: TRBV9; J gene: TRBJ2-7; D gene: TRBD1; CDR3 protein: CASSVETGVDEQYF; CDR3 DNA: TGTGCCAGCAGCGTAGAAACAGGGGTGGACGAGCAGTACTTC
clone size: .; V gene: TRBV11-2; J gene: TRBJ2-1; D gene: TRBD1; CDR3 protein: CASSSDRANEQFF; CDR3 DNA: TGTGCCAGCAGCTCCGACAGGGCGAATGAGCAGTTCTTC
clone size: once; V gene: TRBV28; J gene: TRBJ2-6; D gene: .; CDR3 protein: CASSFLRQSGANVLTF; CDR3 DNA: TGTGCCAGCAGTTTCCTACGACAGTCTGGGGCCAACGTCCTGACTTTC
clone size: .; V gene: TRBV18; J gene: TRBJ1-5; D gene: .; CDR3 protein: CASSPGARGQPQHF; CDR3 DNA: TGTGCCAGCTCACCCGGGGCCAGGGGACAGCCCCAGCATTTT
clone size: .; V gene: TRBV29-1; J gene: TRBJ2-3; D gene: TRBD1; CDR3 protein: CSATGTTDTQYF; CDR3 DNA: TGCAGCGCGACAGGGACCACAGATACGCAGTATTTT
clone size: .; V gene: TRBV19; J gene: TRBJ1-5; D gene: .; CDR3 protein: CASSQPGSNQPQHF; CDR3 DNA: TGTGCCAGTAGCCAGCCGGGGAGCAATCAGCCCCAGCATTTT
clone size: .; V gene: TRBV28; J gene: TRBJ1-2; D gene: .; CDR3 protein: CASSQDYYGYTF; CDR3 DNA: TGTGCCAGCAGCCAAGACTACTATGGCTACACCTTC
clone size: once; V gene: TRBV12-3/TRBV12-4; J gene: TRBJ2-1; D gene: TRBD1; CDR3 protein: CASSRQGNEQFF; CDR3 DNA: TGTGCCAGCAGTCGACAGGGAAATGAGCAGTTCTTC
clone size: once; V gene: TRBV2; J gene: TRBJ1-5; D gene: .; CDR3 protein: CASRANGAGQPQHF; CDR3 DNA: TGTGCCAGCAGGGCAAACGGAGCGGGCCAGCCCCAGCATTTT
clone size: .; V gene: TRBV29-1; J gene: TRBJ2-1; D gene: TRBD2; CDR3 protein: CSVEGGLAGGPSSYNEQFF; CDR3 DNA: TGCAGCGTTGAAGGAGGACTAGCGGGAGGGCCCAGCTCCTACAATGAGCAGTTCTTC
clone size: .; V gene: TRBV5-4; J gene: TRBJ1-6; D gene: .; CDR3 protein: CASSLKSSYNSPLHF; CDR3 DNA: TGTGCCAGCAGCTTAAAGAGCTCCTATAATTCACCCCTCCACTTT
clone size: .; V gene: TRBV7-2; J gene: TRBJ1-1; D gene: TRBD1; CDR3 protein: CASSSPRDRGTNTEAFF; CDR3 DNA: TGTGCCAGCAGCTCTCCCCGGGACAGGGGGACCAACACTGAAGCTTTCTTT
clone size: .; V gene: TRBV9; J gene: TRBJ2-2; D gene: .; CDR3 protein: CASSPRIANTGELFF; CDR3 DNA: TGTGCCAGCAGCCCGCGAATCGCGAACACCGGGGAGCTGTTTTTT
clone size: .; V gene: TRBV6-4; J gene: TRBJ2-7; D gene: .; CDR3 protein: CASEYLALGSYEQYF; CDR3 DNA: TGTGCCAGCGAATATCTAGCTTTGGGCTCCTACGAGCAGTACTTC
clone size: .; V gene: TRBV30; J gene: TRBJ1-5; D gene: .; CDR3 protein: CAWSKGGNQPQHF; CDR3 DNA: TGTGCCTGGTCAAAGGGGGGGAATCAGCCTCAGCATTTT
clone size: once; V gene: TRBV7-8; J gene: TRBJ1-5; D gene: .; CDR3 protein: CASSLTMGTNQPQHF; CDR3 DNA: TGTGCCAGCAGCTTGACCATGGGGACTAATCAGCCCCAGCATTTT
clone size: once; V gene: TRBV5-1; J gene: TRBJ2-1; D gene: .; CDR3 protein: CASSPGGGPYNEQFF; CDR3 DNA: TGCGCCAGCAGCCCGGGTGGCGGGCCCTACAATGAGCAGTTCTTC
clone size: .; V gene: TRBV28; J gene: TRBJ2-1; D gene: .; CDR3 protein: CASSQGGRSEQFF; CDR3 DNA: TGTGCCAGCAGCCAAGGTGGGAGGTCCGAGCAGTTCTTC
clone size: once; V gene: TRBV28; J gene: TRBJ2-7; D gene: TRBD2; CDR3 protein: CASSSTGLAGSEQYF; CDR3 DNA: TGTGCCAGCAGTTCGACGGGACTAGCGGGTTCCGAGCAGTACTTC
clone size: once; V gene: TRBV19; J gene: TRBJ2-7; D gene: .; CDR3 protein: CASSIGGATSGEQYF; CDR3 DNA: TGTGCCAGTAGTATAGGCGGGGCCACTTCGGGGGAGCAGTACTTC
clone size: .; V gene: TRBV7-6; J gene: TRBJ2-2; D gene: TRBD1; CDR3 protein: CASSLQGATGELFF; CDR3 DNA: TGTGCCAGCAGCTTACAGGGGGCGACCGGGGAGCTGTTTTTT
clone size: .; V gene: TRBV2; J gene: TRBJ1-5; D gene: .; CDR3 protein: CASSVQGRQPQHF; CDR3 DNA: TGTGCCAGCAGTGTACAGGGCCGCCAGCCCCAGCATTTT
clone size: .; V gene: TRBV19; J gene: TRBJ1-5; D gene: .; CDR3 protein: CASSTGGLGSRQPQHF; CDR3 DNA: TGTGCCAGTAGTACGGGGGGGCTCGGTTCCCGGCAGCCCCAGCATTTT
clone size: .; V gene: TRBV5-4; J gene: TRBJ2-7; D gene: TRBD1; CDR3 protein: CASSLERDRTYEQYF; CDR3 DNA: TGTGCCAGCAGCTTGGAAAGGGACAGGACCTACGAGCAGTACTTC
clone size: .; V gene: TRBV18; J gene: TRBJ1-4; D gene: .; CDR3 protein: CASSPTWAPEKLFF; CDR3 DNA: TGTGCCAGCTCACCGACATGGGCCCCAGAAAAACTGTTTTTT
clone size: .; V gene: TRBV5-8; J gene: TRBJ2-3; D gene: .; CDR3 protein: CASSLGTRQRDTQYF; CDR3 DNA: TGTGCCAGCAGCTTGGGTACTAGGCAAAGGGATACGCAGTATTTT
clone size: .; V gene: TRBV6-1; J gene: TRBJ1-3; D gene: .; CDR3 protein: CASSDLTGNTIYF; CDR3 DNA: TGTGCCAGCAGTGACCTGACAGGAAACACCATATATTTT
clone size: few; V gene: TRBV5-1; J gene: TRBJ2-3; D gene: TRBD1; CDR3 protein: CASSYRTGNTDTQYF; CDR3 DNA: TGCGCCAGCAGTTACAGGACAGGGAACACAGATACGCAGTATTTT
clone size: .; V gene: TRBV6-5; J gene: TRBJ1-2; D gene: .; CDR3 protein: CASRGTGHYGYTF; CDR3 DNA: TGTGCCAGCAGGGGTACAGGGCACTATGGCTACACCTTC